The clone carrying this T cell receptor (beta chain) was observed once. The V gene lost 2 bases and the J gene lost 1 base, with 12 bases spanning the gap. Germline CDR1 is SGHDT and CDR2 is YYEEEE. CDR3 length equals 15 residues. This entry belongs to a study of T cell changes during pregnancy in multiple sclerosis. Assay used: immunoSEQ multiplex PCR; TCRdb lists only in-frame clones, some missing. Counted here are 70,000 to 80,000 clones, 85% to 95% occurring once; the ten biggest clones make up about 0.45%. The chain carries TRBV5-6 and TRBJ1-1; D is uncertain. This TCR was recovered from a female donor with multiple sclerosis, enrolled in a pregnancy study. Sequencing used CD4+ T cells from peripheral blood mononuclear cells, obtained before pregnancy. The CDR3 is CASSFPQGRNTEAFF. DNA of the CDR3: TGTGCCAGCAGCTTCCCCCAAGGGAGGAACACTGAAGCTTTCTTT.